This is a list of T cell receptor beta chains from one sample in a study of Ad26.COV2.S vaccination and SARS-CoV-2 variants. Clones were read by immunoSEQ multiplex PCR, and TCRdb kept only the in-frame ones, dropping some. The sample has 380,000 or so clones; about 80% are singletons. The material sequenced was peripheral blood, taken in a trial of Ad26.COV2.S vaccine versus placebo. The origin of the receptors is a person between 18 and 60 years old who received the Ad26.COV2.S COVID-19 vaccine or a placebo. The CDR3 runs from the conserved cysteine through the conserved F or W.

length | J | V | CDR3
15 | TRBJ1-5 | TRBV19 | CASIRTGAGAQPQHF
13 | TRBJ2-2 | TRBV4-2 | CASSQEATGELFF
21 | TRBJ2-4 | TRBV14 | CASSQVRLAEPEVLAKNIQYF
15 | TRBJ1-4 | TRBV7-8 | CATGGWRGDNEKLFF
16 | TRBJ1-3 | TRBV20-1 | CSASKRVALHGNTIYF
15 | TRBJ2-5 | TRBV2 | CASRFRLAVQETQYF
15 | TRBJ1-3 | TRBV4-2 | CASSLGSFAGNTIYF
15 | TRBJ1-5 | TRBV27 | CASSPLPGGGQPQHF
12 | TRBJ2-7 | TRBV5-4 | CASSTDLYEQYF
17 | TRBJ1-2 | TRBV7-3 | CASSPGTGARPIYGYTF
13 | TRBJ2-5 | TRBV27 | CASSLWTGETQYF
15 | TRBJ1-2 | TRBV11-2 | CASSSLGGHKRGYTF
14 | TRBJ1-4 | TRBV6-4 | CASLTMREVEKLFF
15 | TRBJ2-6 | TRBV5-1 | CASSLEARGANVLTF
14 | TRBJ1-1 | TRBV5-4 | CASTRGGLNTEAFF
13 | TRBJ2-5 | TRBV5-1 | CASSRGLEVLQYF
19 | TRBJ1-2 | TRBV7-3 | CASSSDRATGGWIFYGYTF
14 | TRBJ2-2 | TRBV11-2 | CASRYTGGAGELFF
14 | TRBJ1-1 | TRBV15 | CATSRVQGITEAFF
14 | TRBJ1-2 | TRBV7-9 | CASTGRGGSYGYTF
13 | TRBJ1-1 | TRBV27 | CASSLLRGVEAFF
16 | TRBJ2-3 | TRBV6-5 | CASSSLKGPSTDTQYF
13 | TRBJ2-3 | TRBV27 | CASSLSGTDTQYF
19 | TRBJ1-4 | TRBV4-3 | CASSQGPGTAILSSGKLFF
14 | TRBJ2-1 | TRBV7-3 | CASSPRQGLDEQFF
13 | TRBJ2-7 | TRBV30 | CAWTAASSYEQYF
14 | TRBJ2-1 | TRBV24-1 | CATSNSDRVDEQFF
14 | TRBJ1-2 | TRBV18 | CASSPGREGAGYTF
13 | TRBJ1-4 | TRBV6-5 | CASKQGLSLELFF
14 | TRBJ1-2 | TRBV3-1/TRBV3-2 | CASSHRQGSWGYTF
13 | TRBJ1-5 | TRBV12-3/TRBV12-4 | CASSPSPQQPQHF
13 | TRBJ1-2 | TRBV5-8 | CASSQGLSRGYTF
10 | TRBJ1-2 | TRBV18 | CASSPPGYTF
18 | TRBJ2-1 | TRBV27 | CASSRTPGSGGVHNEQFF
13 | TRBJ1-4 | TRBV19 | CASSQQPNEKLFF
16 | TRBJ2-7 | TRBV19 | CASGGGVVAGVGEQYF
14 | TRBJ2-3 | TRBV9 | CASSVDGSPDTQYF
17 | TRBJ1-2 | TRBV5-5 | CASSLYVGGFREYGYTF
16 | TRBJ2-1 | TRBV4-1 | CASSPRGLAYANEQFF
12 | TRBJ1-2 | TRBV2 | CASKWQDYGYTF
12 | TRBJ1-2 | TRBV6-2/TRBV6-3 | CASSYYYDGYTF
13 | TRBJ2-2 | TRBV12-3/TRBV12-4 | CASSPEDTGELFF